Following are 25 T cell receptor beta chains from one sample sequenced in a study of CD8 T cells in ankylosing spondylitis. TCRdb reprocessed the 5' RACE reads via MiXCR and lists one record per CDR3 protein. Of over 100,000 distinct CDR3 sequences in the sample, about 6.5% were seen once. Sequencing was done on a sample of blood, either unsorted or a sorted T cell fraction (not recorded which). The receptors shown here come from a male donor with ankylosing spondylitis or in good health (not recorded which).

The table lists this clonotype with many counts. This CDR3 is CASSLRTSGLPSYEQYF. CDR3 bases: TGTGCCAGCAGCCTCCGGACTAGCGGGTTACCCAGCTACGAGCAGTACTTC. This chain links TRBV6-2 or TRBV6-3 with TRBJ2-7; 11 bases are a match to TRBD2. Germline lookup yields CDR1 MNHEY and CDR2 SVGEGT. With 6 bases clipped from V and 3 bases from J, the junction kept 13 bases outside the gene matches. CDR3 size: 17 residues.

This clonotype came up many times. The chain couples TRBV29-1 to TRBJ2-3, with 12 bases that match TRBD2. CDR3 length: 16 amino acids. V lost 4 bases, J lost 4 bases, and 9 bases stayed unmatched. Germline CDR1 and CDR2: SQVTM and ANQGSEA. CDR3 residues: CSVGGLTSGSSDTQYF. Here the CDR3 DNA reads TGCAGCGTTGGAGGTCTGACTAGCGGGAGCTCAGATACGCAGTATTTT.

This clonotype was observed many times. This chain uses TRBV20-1 with TRBJ2-3, with a weak D call TRBD1 (8 bases). Germline CDR1 and CDR2: DFQATT and SNEGSKA (reference sequence). This CDR3 comprises 15 residues. V was trimmed by 6 bases and J by 1 base, leaving 17 bases between them. The CDR3 nucleotides read TGCAGTGCCAGGGGGCTAGCGGAAGGCACAGATACGCAGTATTTT. It codes for CSARGLAEGTDTQYF.

In this sample, this clonotype turned up a few times. V and J are TRBV2 and TRBJ2-3; D assignment may be TRBD1 or TRBD2 (5 bases each). CDR1 and CDR2 from the germline V gene are SNHLY and FYNNEI. Trimming stripped 8 bases from V and 1 base from J, with 16 bases between. The CDR3 is 15 residues long. This CDR3 reads CASPRVGAGTDTQYF. CDR3 nucleotides: TGTGCCAGCCCCCGGGTCGGGGCAGGCACAGATACGCAGTATTTT.

The table lists this clonotype with many counts. This sequence joins TRBV20-1 and TRBJ2-7, with 8 bases that match TRBD1. The CDR3 extends over 15 amino acids. The ends lost 0 bases at V and 3 bases at J; junction bases unmatched: 7. Germline CDR1 is DFQATT and CDR2 is SNEGSKA (reference sequence). The CDR3 is CSARDGGTGGYEQYF. CDR3 sequence (DNA): TGCAGTGCTAGAGATGGGGGGACAGGAGGCTACGAGCAGTACTTC.

The table lists this clonotype with a few counts. This chain joins TRBV12-3 or TRBV12-4 and TRBJ1-1; weak D call: TRBD1 (5 bases). This CDR3 is 15 amino acids long. V was trimmed by 6 bases and J by 5 bases, leaving 19 bases between them. The CDR3 spells CASSQGAPVGTEAFF. CDR3 sequence (DNA): TGTGCCAGCAGCCAAGGGGCCCCGGTCGGGACTGAAGCTTTCTTT.

This clonotype was detected ten times or more. V gene TRBV4-2 combines with J gene TRBJ2-6; tentatively, D is TRBD1 (6 bases). The ends were cut back, 8 bases at V and 0 bases at J, with 11 bases in the middle. The germline V gene encodes CDR1 LGHNA and CDR2 YNFKEQ. There are 15 residues in the CDR3. The CDR3 here is CASHQGSSGANVLTF. CDR3 sequence (DNA): TGTGCCAGCCATCAGGGGAGCTCTGGGGCCAACGTCCTGACTTTC.

The sample holds many counts of this clonotype. The gene calls are TRBV20-1 and TRBJ2-2; TRBD1 might be the D (5 bases). The CDR3 contains 17 residues. The V end lost 0 bases, the J end lost 0 bases, and 14 bases lay between the germline ends. Germline CDR1 reads DFQATT; CDR2 reads SNEGSKA (reference sequence). This CDR3 is CSARDRMGLSNTGELFF. The DNA of the CDR3 is TGCAGTGCTAGAGACCGCATGGGGCTATCGAACACCGGGGAGCTGTTTTTT.

This clonotype was seen at least ten times. This rearrangement joins TRBV20-1 to TRBJ2-5, with D perhaps matching TRBD1 (5 bases). V lost 0 bases, J lost 5 bases, and 10 bases lay in between. Germline V CDR1 and CDR2: DFQATT, SNEGSKA (reference sequence). This CDR3 spans 13 amino acids. The CDR3 sequence: CSAREMGLETQYF. The CDR3 DNA is TGCAGTGCTAGAGAGATGGGGCTCGAGACCCAGTACTTC.

Many counts were recorded for this clonotype. The rearrangement links TRBV25-1 to TRBJ2-1; D is unclear. From germline, CDR1 is MGHDK and CDR2 SYGVNS. The V gene lost 7 bases and the J gene lost 5 bases, with 12 bases spanning the gap. The CDR3 is 13 amino acids. The CDR3 region has the DNA TGTGCCAGCACCGGTCGCAAAAACAATGAGCAGTTCTTC. Translated, it gives CASTGRKNNEQFF.

The table lists this clonotype with many counts. The V call is TRBV7-3, the J call TRBJ1-1, with 10 nucleotides matching TRBD1. J lost 0 bases, V lost 4 bases, and 11 bases had no gene match. In germline, CDR1 is SGHTA, CDR2 FQGTGA. This CDR3 has 18 residues. CDR3 residues: CASSSTPGTGAMNTEAFF. CDR3 bases: TGTGCCAGCAGCTCGACCCCCGGGACAGGGGCGATGAACACTGAAGCTTTCTTT.

This clonotype showed up many times. This chain uses TRBV20-1 with TRBJ1-2; D not certain. In germline, CDR1 is DFQATT, CDR2 SNEGSKA (reference sequence). The CDR3 runs 14 residues. V lost 5 bases and J 4 bases, leaving 17 bases between the germline ends. Written as DNA, the CDR3 is TGCAGTGCTCTAAGAGGTGAAGGGCCCTATGGCTACACCTTC. Translation gives CSALRGEGPYGYTF.

In this sample, this clonotype turned up many times. The V and J genes are TRBV7-9 and TRBJ1-1, with D possibly being TRBD1 (6 bases). This CDR3 is built from 14 residues. Germline CDR1 SEHNR, CDR2 FQNEAQ (reference sequence). The ends were cut back, 5 bases at V and 5 bases at J, with 15 bases in the middle. The CDR3 here is CASSLQGLWTEAFF. Here the CDR3 DNA reads TGTGCCAGCAGCCTACAGGGTCTGTGGACTGAAGCTTTCTTT.

This clonotype was recorded at least ten times. V usage is TRBV24-1 and J usage is TRBJ2-1; 7 bases line up with TRBD1. V shed 3 bases, J shed 5 bases, and the junction held 3 bases outside the gene matches. In germline, CDR1 is KGHDR, CDR2 SFDVKD. CDR3 length equals 14 residues. The CDR3 sequence is CATSDPGTDNEQFF. The CDR3 DNA reads TGTGCCACCAGTGATCCAGGGACAGACAATGAGCAGTTCTTC.

The table lists this clonotype with many counts. This rearrangement joins TRBV3-1 to TRBJ2-1; TRBD2 might be the D (5 bases). This CDR3 comprises 13 residues. The germline V and J ends were trimmed by 2 bases and 7 bases, with 9 bases remaining between them. CDR1 is LGHDT and CDR2 is YNNKEL in the germline V gene (reference sequence). CDR3 nucleotide sequence: TGTGCCAGCAGCCAAACTAGAAAGAATGAGCAGTTCTTC. This encodes CASSQTRKNEQFF.

The chain recombines TRBV5-1 with TRBJ1-4; TRBD1 agrees at 7 bases. CDR1 and CDR2 from the germline V gene are SGHRS and YFSETQ. V was clipped by 5 bases and J by 4 bases; unmatched bases: 5. The CDR3 length is 14 residues. CDR3 sequence reads: CASREGQYNEKLFF. In DNA form, the CDR3 reads TGCGCCAGCAGAGAGGGACAGTATAATGAAAAACTGTTTTTT. The variable domain in full, with the rest retrieved from reference TRBV5-1 and TRBJ1-4, is KAGVTQTPRYLIKTRGQQVTLSCSPISGHRSVSWYQQTPGQGLQFLFEYFSETQRNKGNFPGRFSGRQFSNSRSEMNVSTLELGDSALYLCASREGQYNEKLFFGSGTQLSVL.

Ten or more counts support this clonotype. The V call is TRBV20-1, the J call TRBJ2-5; 7 nucleotides line up with TRBD1. The CDR3 is 13 amino acids. Germline V gives CDR1 DFQATT, CDR2 SNEGSKA (reference sequence). Trimming cost V 4 bases and J 5 bases; bases outside gene matches: 7. Here the CDR3 reads CSATGTAGETQYF. The CDR3 nucleotides read TGCAGTGCTACCGGGACAGCCGGGGAGACCCAGTACTTC.

This clonotype showed up just a few times. This sequence joins TRBV18 and TRBJ2-5, with a tentative D call TRBD1 (7 bases). The CDR3 runs 14 residues. Germline CDR1 reads KGHSH; CDR2 reads LQKENI. The germline V and J ends were trimmed by 3 bases and 4 bases, with 12 bases remaining between them. This chain's CDR3 is CASSPQGGRETQYF. CDR3 sequence (DNA): TGTGCCAGCTCACCCCAGGGGGGCCGAGAGACCCAGTACTTC.

This clonotype was counted at least ten times. J is TRBJ1-1 and V is TRBV7-9; D is unresolved. CDR3 length equals 15 residues. Germline V lookup: CDR1 SEHNR, CDR2 FQNEAQ (reference sequence). The V end was cut by 3 bases, the J end by 1 base, with 12 bases between. CDR3 loop: CASSFGVRRNTEAFF. CDR3 bases: TGTGCCAGCAGCTTTGGGGTCAGACGGAACACTGAAGCTTTCTTT. Full variable domain (missing parts from reference TRBV7-9 and TRBJ1-1): DTGVSQNPRHKITKRGQNVTFRCDPISEHNRLYWYRQTLGQGPEFLTYFQNEAQLEKSRLLSDRFSAERPKGSFSTLEIQRTEQGDSAMYLCASSFGVRRNTEAFFGQGTRLTVV.

This clonotype was detected many times. This rearrangement joins TRBV28 to TRBJ2-5, with a tentative D call TRBD2 (5 bases). Deletions cut 1 base from V and 7 bases from J, with 16 bases between. Per germline, CDR1 MDHEN and CDR2 SYDVKM. The CDR3 is made up of 15 amino acids. The CDR3 is CASSLYWTGGGTQYF. CDR3 sequence (DNA): TGTGCCAGCAGTTTATATTGGACCGGAGGAGGGACCCAGTACTTC.

This clonotype was picked up many times. This chain connects TRBV20-1 to TRBJ2-1; TRBD2 matches 8 bases. The CDR3 has 14 amino acids. Germline V gives CDR1 DFQATT, CDR2 SNEGSKA (reference sequence). The ends lost 2 bases at V and 9 bases at J; junction bases unmatched: 9. The CDR3 DNA reads TGCAGTGCTAGACCCGGGGGGGTTCGCGGTGAGCAGTTCTTC. Translated: CSARPGGVRGEQFF.

The sample holds many counts of this clonotype. The genes are TRBV19 and TRBJ2-1; maybe TRBD1 (5 bases). The CDR3 is 13 amino acids. Looked up from germline, CDR1 is LNHDA and CDR2 is SQIVND (reference sequence). In DNA, the CDR3 is TGTGTCAAACCAGGGTTCCCCTACAATGAGCAGTTCTTC. It is translated as CVKPGFPYNEQFF.

This clonotype was picked up many times. V usage is TRBV20-1 and J usage is TRBJ2-7; D might be TRBD2 (5 bases). This CDR3 region has 12 residues. Germline V gene sequence: CDR1 DFQATT, CDR2 SNEGSKA (reference sequence). V gave up 2 bases and J gave up 3 bases, with 8 bases separating them. As DNA, the CDR3 is TGCAGTGCTAGACAGCGGAGCTACGAGCAGTACTTC. Protein sequence: CSARQRSYEQYF.

This clonotype was counted at least ten times. The gene calls are TRBV10-3 and TRBJ1-5; tentatively, D is TRBD1 (6 bases). The CDR3 has 16 residues. The germline CDR1 and CDR2 sequences are ENHRY and SYGVKD. The V and J ends lost 5 bases and 0 bases respectively, with 14 bases between them. The CDR3 protein is CAISNVGQLSNQPQHF. The CDR3 nucleotides are TGTGCCATCAGTAATGTGGGACAACTTAGCAATCAGCCCCAGCATTTT.

This clonotype was picked up many times. The CDR3 DNA sequence: TGTGCCAGCAGCCCCGGGGGGGATAGACGTGGCTACACCTTC. Protein product: CASSPGGDRRGYTF. The chain carries TRBV9 and TRBJ1-2, with TRBD1 as a possible D gene (5 bases). V shed 4 bases and J shed 7 bases, with 17 bases lying between them. The CDR3 contains 14 residues. Germline V gene sequence: CDR1 SGDLS, CDR2 YYNGEE.